The present entry profiles one T cell receptor (beta chain) with its context. The germline V gene encodes CDR1 SQVTM and CDR2 ANQGSEA. This CDR3 is 19 amino acids long. The V end was cut by 4 bases, the J end by 0 bases, with 27 bases between. The data were obtained in a study of cytomegalovirus exposure and HLA in healthy donors. 60 Vbeta and 13 Jbeta primers were used in PCR. Clones were read by immunoSEQ multiplex PCR, and TCRdb kept only the in-frame ones, dropping some. The repertoire holds around 88,000 clones, with roughly 70% as singletons. The rearrangement uses TRBV29-1 and TRBJ1-2; TRBD1 might be the D (6 bases). The clonotype comes from a male donor in good health and CMV-seronegative. Sequenced material: PBMCs. The CDR3 DNA reads as TGCAGCGTTGGACCCCTTGCCGGGACACCCCTCCAAACTAACTATGGCTACACCTTC. It specifies CSVGPLAGTPLQTNYGYTF.